Detailed here is one T cell receptor beta chain. Germline V lookup: CDR1 KGHSH, CDR2 LQKENI. V dropped 3 bases and J dropped 15; count of bases not matched to a gene: 6. The CDR3 contains 12 residues. TCR beta chains were sequenced at survey level with immunoSEQ. Generated by immunoSEQ multiplex PCR, the TCRdb table keeps only in-frame clones and is missing some. The sample shows nearly 70,000 clones, around 95% of them seen only once. V and J are TRBV18 and TRBJ1-4; 8 bases agree with TRBD1. This sequence originates from a man between 35 and 55 years old with rheumatoid arthritis. Sequences were obtained from PBMCs. The CDR3 DNA is TGTGCCAGCTCACCGTTAACAGGGGGGTTGTTTTTT. Its translation: CASSPLTGGLFF.